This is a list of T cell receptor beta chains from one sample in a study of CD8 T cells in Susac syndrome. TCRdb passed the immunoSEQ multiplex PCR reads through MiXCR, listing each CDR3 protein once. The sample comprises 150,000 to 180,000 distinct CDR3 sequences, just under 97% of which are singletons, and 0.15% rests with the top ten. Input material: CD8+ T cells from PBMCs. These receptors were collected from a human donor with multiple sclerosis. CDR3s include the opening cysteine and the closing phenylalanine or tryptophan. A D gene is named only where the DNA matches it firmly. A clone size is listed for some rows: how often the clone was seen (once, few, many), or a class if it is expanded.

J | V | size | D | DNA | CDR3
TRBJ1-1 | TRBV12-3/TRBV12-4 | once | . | TGTGCCAGCAGCCCCCATGACAGCCCAAACACTGAAGCTTTCTTT | CASSPHDSPNTEAFF
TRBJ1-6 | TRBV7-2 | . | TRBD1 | TGTGCCAGCAGCCCGCTGGGCCTACAGGGGCCCTATAATTCACCCCTCCACTTT | CASSPLGLQGPYNSPLHF
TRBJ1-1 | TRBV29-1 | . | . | TGCAGCGTTGAAGATGACGGTTGGCATGGGAACACTGAAGCTTTCTTT | CSVEDDGWHGNTEAFF
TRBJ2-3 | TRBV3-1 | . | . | TGTGCCAGCAGCCAAGGCCAAGGGGTAGATACGCAGTATTTT | CASSQGQGVDTQYF
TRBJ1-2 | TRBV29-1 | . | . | TGCAGCGTTGACGAAGGGGCCCGCGGCTACACCTTC | CSVDEGARGYTF
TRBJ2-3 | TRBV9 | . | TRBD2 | TGTGCCAGTAACCCCTGGGCGGGGGCAGATACGCAGTATTTT | CASNPWAGADTQYF
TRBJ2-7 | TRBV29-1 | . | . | TGCAGCGTTGCACCCCCCTACGAGCAGTACTTC | CSVAPPYEQYF
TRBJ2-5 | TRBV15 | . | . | TGTGCCACCAGCAGAGAGGGAAGCACATCTCTTGGGGAGACCCAGTACTTC | CATSREGSTSLGETQYF
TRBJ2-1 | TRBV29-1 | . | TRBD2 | TGCAGCGTAAGCGGGGGGGCGAACAATGAGCAGTTCTTC | CSVSGGANNEQFF
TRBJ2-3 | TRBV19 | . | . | TGTGCCAGTAGTATTGTCCAGGGGACAGATACGCAGTATTTT | CASSIVQGTDTQYF
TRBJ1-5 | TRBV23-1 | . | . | TGCGCCAGCAGTCCCCGGACAGTTCTTAATCAGCCCCAGCATTTT | CASSPRTVLNQPQHF
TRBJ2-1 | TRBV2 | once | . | TGTGCCAGCAGTGTGAGACGGGTCGGTTATGAGCAGTTCTTC | CASSVRRVGYEQFF
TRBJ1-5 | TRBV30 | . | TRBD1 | TGTGCCTGGAGTCTGGGCAGGGGGCGTGAGCAGCCCCAGCATTTT | CAWSLGRGREQPQHF
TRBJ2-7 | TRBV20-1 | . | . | TGCAGTGCTAGAGCAGGGGAGGTCTCCTACGAGCAGTACTTC | CSARAGEVSYEQYF
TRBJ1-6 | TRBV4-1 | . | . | TGCGCCAGCAGCCTTGGACCGGGGGATAATTCACCCCTCCACTTT | CASSLGPGDNSPLHF
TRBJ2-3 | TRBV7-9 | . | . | TGTGCCAGCAGCGAGACTTCAGCCCAGTATTTT | CASSETSAQYF
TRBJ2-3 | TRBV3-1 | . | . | TGTGCCAGCTTAGGGGGGGCAGATACGCAGTATTTT | CASLGGADTQYF
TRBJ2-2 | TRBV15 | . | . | TGTGCCACCAGCAGTATTCGTCACGGGGAGCTGTTTTTT | CATSSIRHGELFF
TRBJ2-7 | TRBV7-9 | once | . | TGTGCCAGCAGCTGGGACACCTCCTACGAGCAGTACTTC | CASSWDTSYEQYF
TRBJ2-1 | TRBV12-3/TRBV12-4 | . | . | TGTGCCAGCAGTTTACAGGGACCACAATACAATGAGCAGTTCTTC | CASSLQGPQYNEQFF
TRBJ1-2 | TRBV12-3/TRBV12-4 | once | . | TGTGCCAGCAACCCAACGGGCGGTGCTAACTATGGCTACACCTTC | CASNPTGGANYGYTF
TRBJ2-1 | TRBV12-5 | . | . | TGTGCTAGTGGTTTTTTGGCCGAGCAGTTCTTC | CASGFLAEQFF
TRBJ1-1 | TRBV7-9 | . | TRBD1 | TGTGCCAGCAGCCGCTGGACAGGGGCTTTCACTGAAGCTTTCTTT | CASSRWTGAFTEAFF
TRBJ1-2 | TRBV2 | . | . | TGTGCCAGCAGGACCGGGGGCGGCTACACCTTC | CASRTGGGYTF
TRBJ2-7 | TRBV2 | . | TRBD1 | TGTGCCAGCAGTGAAGTACTCTATGGGGACAGGGGGCCCGAGCAGTACTTC | CASSEVLYGDRGPEQYF
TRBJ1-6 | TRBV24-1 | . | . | TGTGCCACCCGGACAGAGTATAATTCACCCCTCCACTTT | CATRTEYNSPLHF
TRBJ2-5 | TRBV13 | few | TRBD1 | TGTGCCAGCAGCTCTCGGACAGGGGGTAGAGAGACCCAGTACTTC | CASSSRTGGRETQYF
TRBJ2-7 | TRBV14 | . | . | TGTGCCAGCAGCCAAGATTTTCCCTACGAGCAGTACTTC | CASSQDFPYEQYF
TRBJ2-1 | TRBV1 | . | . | TGCACCAGCAGCCAGTACCTGGGGGGGGAGCAGTTCTTC | CTSSQYLGGEQFF
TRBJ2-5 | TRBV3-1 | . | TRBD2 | TGTGCCAGCAGCTTATCGGGGGGGGAAGAGACCCAGTACTTC | CASSLSGGEETQYF
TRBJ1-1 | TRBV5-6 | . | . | TGTGCCAGCAGCCTCACAAACACTGAAGCTTTCTTT | CASSLTNTEAFF
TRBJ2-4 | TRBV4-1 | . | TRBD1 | TGCGCCAGCTCGAGGGGGACAGAAAACATTCAGTACTTC | CASSRGTENIQYF
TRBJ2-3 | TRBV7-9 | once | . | TGTGCCAGCAGCACAAGGGACGTGAATACGCAGTATTTT | CASSTRDVNTQYF
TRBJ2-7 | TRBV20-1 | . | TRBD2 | TGCAGTGCTAGAGATGGACCCTCTAGCGGGGTGTACTACGAGCAGTACTTC | CSARDGPSSGVYYEQYF
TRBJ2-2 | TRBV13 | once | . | TGTGCCAGCAGCTCCCGGGGGGAGCTGTTTTTT | CASSSRGELFF
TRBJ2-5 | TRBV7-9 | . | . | TGTGCCAGCAGCCGGGTCGGCAGAGTCCAAGAGACCCAGTACTTC | CASSRVGRVQETQYF
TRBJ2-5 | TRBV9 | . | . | TGTGCCAGCAGCGTAGATCCTGGAGAGACCCAGTACTTC | CASSVDPGETQYF
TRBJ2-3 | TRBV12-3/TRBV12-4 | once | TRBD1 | TGTGCCAGCAGCAAGGACAGGGTTTTTACAGATACGCAGTATTTT | CASSKDRVFTDTQYF
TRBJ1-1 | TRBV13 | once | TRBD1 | TGTGCCAGCAGCTCCCGGGACAGGGGATACCCGTGGATCACTGAAGCTTTCTTT | CASSSRDRGYPWITEAFF
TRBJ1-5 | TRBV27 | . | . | TGTGCCAGCAGGGAGGGGTATAGCAATCAGCCCCAGCATTTT | CASREGYSNQPQHF
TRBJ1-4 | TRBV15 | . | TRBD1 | TGTGCCACCAGCAGAGGTCCAGGGGGGACTAATGAAAAACTGTTTTTT | CATSRGPGGTNEKLFF
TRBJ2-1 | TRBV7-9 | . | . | TGTGCCAGCAGCTTAGGAGGGGAAAGAAATGAGCAGTTCTTC | CASSLGGERNEQFF
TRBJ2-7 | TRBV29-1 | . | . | TGCAGCGTTGCGACAGCAGCCTACGAGCAGTACTTC | CSVATAAYEQYF
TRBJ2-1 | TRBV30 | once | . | TGTGCCTGGAGCGTTTTGGGTGAGCAGTTCTTC | CAWSVLGEQFF
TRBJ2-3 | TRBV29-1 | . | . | TGCAGCGTGGGTAGGGCAGATACGCAGTATTTT | CSVGRADTQYF